This T cell receptor beta chain was captured by sequencing in a study of human T cells and chemical hapten exposure. Time point indicated: patch test 1, 2 weeks after DPC sensitization. Treatment of the sample: therapeutic diphenylcyclopropenone sensitization with weekly scalp DPC. Trimming left V 3 bases short and J 11 bases short, with 16 bases between. CDR1 is GTSNPN and CDR2 is SVGIG in the germline V gene (reference sequence). This CDR3 has 12 residues. Individual cDNA molecules each carried unique molecular identifiers attached by the library. TCRdb re-called the RACE reads with MiXCR, one entry per CDR3 protein. The data contain 150,000 or so distinct CDR3 sequences, 13% to 15% of them singletons. In its sample, this clonotype was seen many times.

This TCR came from a woman between 25 and 40 years old with alopecia areata. Some clones in this sample may be carry-over from other donors' samples. The starting material was whole blood, obtained in connection with sensitization to the hapten diphenylcyclopropenone (DPC). The V call is TRBV30, the J call TRBJ1-1; no clear D gene. The CDR3 loop reads CAWRDQVRLAFF. The CDR3 bases are TGTGCCTGGAGGGACCAGGTACGGCTGGCTTTCTTT.